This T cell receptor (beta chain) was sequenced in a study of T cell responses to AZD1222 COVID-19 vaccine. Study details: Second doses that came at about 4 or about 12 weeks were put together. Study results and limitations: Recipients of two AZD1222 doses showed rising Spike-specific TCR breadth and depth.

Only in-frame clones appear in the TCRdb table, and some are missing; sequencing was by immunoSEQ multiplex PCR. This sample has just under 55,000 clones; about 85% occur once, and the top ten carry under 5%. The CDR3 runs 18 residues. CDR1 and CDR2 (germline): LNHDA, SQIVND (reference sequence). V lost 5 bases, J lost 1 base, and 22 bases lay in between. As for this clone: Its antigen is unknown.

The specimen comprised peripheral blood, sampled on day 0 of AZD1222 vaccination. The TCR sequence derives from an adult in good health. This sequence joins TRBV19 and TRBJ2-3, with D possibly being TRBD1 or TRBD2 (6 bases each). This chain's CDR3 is CASSLRGRGWRGTDTQYF. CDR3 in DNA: TGTGCCAGTAGTCTTAGGGGCAGGGGATGGAGGGGCACAGATACGCAGTATTTT. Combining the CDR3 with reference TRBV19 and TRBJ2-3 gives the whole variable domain DGGITQSPKYLFRKEGQNVTLSCEQNLNHDAMYWYRQDPGQGLRLIYYSQIVNDFQKGDIAEGYSVSREKKESFPLTVTSAQKNPTAFYLCASSLRGRGWRGTDTQYFGPGTRLTVL.